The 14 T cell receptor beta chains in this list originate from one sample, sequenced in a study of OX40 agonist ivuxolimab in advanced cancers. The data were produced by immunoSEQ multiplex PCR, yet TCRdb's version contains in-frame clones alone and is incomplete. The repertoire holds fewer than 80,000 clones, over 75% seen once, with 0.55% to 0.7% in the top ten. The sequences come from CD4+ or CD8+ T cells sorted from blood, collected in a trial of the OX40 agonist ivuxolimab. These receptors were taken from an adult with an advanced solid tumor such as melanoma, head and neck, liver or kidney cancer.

As DNA, the CDR3 is TGTGCCAGCAGCCCCAACCCACTAGCGGGGGGGACCCAAGAGACCCAGTACTTC. Translating gives CASSPNPLAGGTQETQYF. The gene calls are TRBV7-9 and TRBJ2-5, with 13 positions matching TRBD2. With 5 bases clipped from V and 1 base from J, the junction kept 10 bases outside the gene matches. This CDR3 comprises 18 residues. Germline CDR1 SEHNR, CDR2 FQNEAQ (reference sequence).

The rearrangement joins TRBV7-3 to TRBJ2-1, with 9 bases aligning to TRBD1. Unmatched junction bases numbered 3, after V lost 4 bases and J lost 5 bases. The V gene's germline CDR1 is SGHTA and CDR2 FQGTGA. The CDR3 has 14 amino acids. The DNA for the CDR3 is TGTGCCAGCAGCTCCGGGACAGGGCACAATGAGCAGTTCTTC. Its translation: CASSSGTGHNEQFF.

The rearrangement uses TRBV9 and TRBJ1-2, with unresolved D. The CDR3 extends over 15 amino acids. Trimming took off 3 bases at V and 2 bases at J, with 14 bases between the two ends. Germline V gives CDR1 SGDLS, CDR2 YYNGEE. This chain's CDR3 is CASSADVSSNYGYTF. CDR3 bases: TGTGCCAGCAGCGCGGACGTCTCTTCGAACTATGGCTACACCTTC.

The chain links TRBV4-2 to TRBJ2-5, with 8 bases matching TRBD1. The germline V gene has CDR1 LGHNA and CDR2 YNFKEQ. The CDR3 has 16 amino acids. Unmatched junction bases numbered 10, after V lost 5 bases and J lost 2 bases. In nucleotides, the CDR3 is TGTGCCAGCAGCGGACGGATCGACAGGGGACAAGAGACCCAGTACTTC. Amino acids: CASSGRIDRGQETQYF.

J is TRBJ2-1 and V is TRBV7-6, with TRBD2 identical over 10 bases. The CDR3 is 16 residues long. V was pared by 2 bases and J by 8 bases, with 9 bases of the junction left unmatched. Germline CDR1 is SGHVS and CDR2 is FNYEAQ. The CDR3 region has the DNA TGTGCCAGCAGCTTAATTGCTAGCGGGGGCGGGGATGAGCAGTTCTTC. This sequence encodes CASSLIASGGGDEQFF.

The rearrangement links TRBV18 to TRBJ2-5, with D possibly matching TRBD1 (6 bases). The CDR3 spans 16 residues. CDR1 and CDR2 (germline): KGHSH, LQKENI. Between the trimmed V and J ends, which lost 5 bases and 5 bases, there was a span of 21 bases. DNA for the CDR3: TGTGCCAGCTCATCCCAACCGGGGACACAGGTCGAGACCCAGTACTTC. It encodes CASSSQPGTQVETQYF.

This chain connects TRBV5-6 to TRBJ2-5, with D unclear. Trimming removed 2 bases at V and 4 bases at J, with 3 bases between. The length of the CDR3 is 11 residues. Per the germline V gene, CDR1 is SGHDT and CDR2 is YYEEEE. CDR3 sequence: CASSFGETQYF. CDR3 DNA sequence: TGTGCCAGCAGCTTCGGAGAGACCCAGTACTTC.

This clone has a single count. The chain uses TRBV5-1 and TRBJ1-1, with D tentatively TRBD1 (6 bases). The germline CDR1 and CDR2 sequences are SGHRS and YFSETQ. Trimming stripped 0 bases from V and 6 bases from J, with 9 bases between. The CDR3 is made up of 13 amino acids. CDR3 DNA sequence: TGCGCCAGCAGCTTGGCAGGGGCCTCTGAAGCTTTCTTT. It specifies CASSLAGASEAFF.

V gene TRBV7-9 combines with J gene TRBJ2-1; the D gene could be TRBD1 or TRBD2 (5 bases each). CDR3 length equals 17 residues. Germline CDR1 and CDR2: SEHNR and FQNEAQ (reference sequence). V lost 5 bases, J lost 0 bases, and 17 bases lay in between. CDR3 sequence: CASSRPVSGPSYNEQFF. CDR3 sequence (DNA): TGTGCCAGCAGCCGTCCCGTTTCGGGGCCCTCCTACAATGAGCAGTTCTTC.

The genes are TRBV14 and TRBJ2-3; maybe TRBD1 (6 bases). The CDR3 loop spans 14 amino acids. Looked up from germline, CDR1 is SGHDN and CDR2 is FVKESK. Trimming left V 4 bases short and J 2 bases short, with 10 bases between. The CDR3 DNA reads TGTGCCAGCAGCCGGTACAGGGTCACAGATACGCAGTATTTT. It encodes CASSRYRVTDTQYF. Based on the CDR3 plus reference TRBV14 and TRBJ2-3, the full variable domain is EAGVTQFPSHSVIEKGQTVTLRCDPISGHDNLYWYRRVMGKEIKFLLHFVKESKQDESGMPNNRFLAERTGGTYSTLKVQPAELEDSGVYFCASSRYRVTDTQYFGPGTRLTVL.

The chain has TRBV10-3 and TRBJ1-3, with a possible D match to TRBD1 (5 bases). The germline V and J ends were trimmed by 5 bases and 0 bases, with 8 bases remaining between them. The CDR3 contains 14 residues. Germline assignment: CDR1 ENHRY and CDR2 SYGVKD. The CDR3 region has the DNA TGTGCCATCAGTCAAGACAGCTCTGGAAACACCATATATTTT. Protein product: CAISQDSSGNTIYF.

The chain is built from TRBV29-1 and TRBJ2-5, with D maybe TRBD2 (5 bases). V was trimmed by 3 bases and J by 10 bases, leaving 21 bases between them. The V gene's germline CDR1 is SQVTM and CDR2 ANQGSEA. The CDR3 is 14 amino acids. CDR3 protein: CSVEPTGSSRDQYF. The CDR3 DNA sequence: TGCAGCGTTGAGCCGACGGGCAGCTCGAGGGACCAGTACTTC.

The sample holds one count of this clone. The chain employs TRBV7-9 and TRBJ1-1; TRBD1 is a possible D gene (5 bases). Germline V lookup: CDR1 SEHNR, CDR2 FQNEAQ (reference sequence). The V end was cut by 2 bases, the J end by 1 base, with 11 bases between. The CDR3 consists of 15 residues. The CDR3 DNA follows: TGTGCCAGCAGCTTATCCGGGGGGAGGAACACTGAAGCTTTCTTT. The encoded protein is CASSLSGGRNTEAFF.

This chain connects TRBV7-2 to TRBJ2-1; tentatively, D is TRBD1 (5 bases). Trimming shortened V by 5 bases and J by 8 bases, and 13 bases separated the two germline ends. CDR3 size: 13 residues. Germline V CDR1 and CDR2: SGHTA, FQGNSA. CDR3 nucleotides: TGTGCCAGCAGCAGAAACAGGTACGATGAGCAGTTCTTC. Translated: CASSRNRYDEQFF.